The T cell receptor (beta chain) under discussion was sequenced for a study of T cells in Graves' hyperthyroidism and ophthalmopathy. General observations from the study: A median 6.5 months before onset, the model predicted ophthalmopathy.

The CDR3 contains 11 residues. Germline assignment: CDR1 MNHEY and CDR2 SMNVEV (reference sequence). Trimming cost V 6 bases and J 8 bases, with 9 bases left between them. This clonotype has ten or more counts. Its antigen remains unknown. Amplified TCR beta CDR3 regions derived from RNA transcripts. HTBI primers were used for first-round RT-PCR of the TCR CDR3. Using its own MiXCR run on the multiplex PCR reads, TCRdb lists one record per CDR3 protein. The sample carries hundreds of thousands of distinct CDR3 sequences, around 16% recorded once. Those with hyperthyroidism were 18 to 65 years old, newly diagnosed, and ill for under 2 months. Uncontrolled infections, other autoimmune diseases, pregnancy or lactation led to exclusion of patients.

The TCR sequence derives from a young woman with Graves' hyperthyroidism. The sequencing input was blood. The chain has TRBV27 and TRBJ2-3; D is perhaps TRBD2 (6 bases). The CDR3 DNA reads TGTGCCAGCAGAACTAGCCGTACGCAGTATTTT. It specifies CASRTSRTQYF.